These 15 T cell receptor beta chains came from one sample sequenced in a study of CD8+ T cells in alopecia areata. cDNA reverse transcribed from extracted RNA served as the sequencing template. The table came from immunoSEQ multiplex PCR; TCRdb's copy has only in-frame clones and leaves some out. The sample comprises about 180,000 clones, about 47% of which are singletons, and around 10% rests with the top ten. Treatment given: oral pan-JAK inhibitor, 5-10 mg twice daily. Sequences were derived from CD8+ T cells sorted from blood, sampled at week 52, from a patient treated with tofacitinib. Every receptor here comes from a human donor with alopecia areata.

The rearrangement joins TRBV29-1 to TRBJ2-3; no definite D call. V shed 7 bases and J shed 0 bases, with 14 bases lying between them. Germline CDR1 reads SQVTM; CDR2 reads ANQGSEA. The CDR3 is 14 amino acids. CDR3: CSAFGGSSTDTQYF. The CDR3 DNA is TGCAGCGCATTCGGTGGGTCGAGCACAGATACGCAGTATTTT.

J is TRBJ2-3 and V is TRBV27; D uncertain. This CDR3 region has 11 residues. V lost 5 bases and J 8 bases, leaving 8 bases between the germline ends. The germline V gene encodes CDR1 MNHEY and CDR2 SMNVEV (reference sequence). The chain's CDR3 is CASSPGSTQYF. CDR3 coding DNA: TGTGCCAGCAGTCCTGGCAGTACGCAGTATTTT.

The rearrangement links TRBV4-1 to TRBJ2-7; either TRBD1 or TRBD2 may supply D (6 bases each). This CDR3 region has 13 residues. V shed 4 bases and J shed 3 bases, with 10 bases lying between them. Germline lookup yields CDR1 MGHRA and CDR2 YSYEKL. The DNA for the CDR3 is TGCGCCAGCAGCCCGGGGGCCCACTACGAGCAGTACTTC. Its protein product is CASSPGAHYEQYF.

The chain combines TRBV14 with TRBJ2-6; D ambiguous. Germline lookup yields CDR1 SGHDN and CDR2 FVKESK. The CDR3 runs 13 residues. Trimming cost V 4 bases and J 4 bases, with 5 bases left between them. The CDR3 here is CASSPLGANVLTF. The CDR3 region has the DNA TGTGCCAGCAGCCCCCTGGGGGCCAACGTCCTGACTTTC.

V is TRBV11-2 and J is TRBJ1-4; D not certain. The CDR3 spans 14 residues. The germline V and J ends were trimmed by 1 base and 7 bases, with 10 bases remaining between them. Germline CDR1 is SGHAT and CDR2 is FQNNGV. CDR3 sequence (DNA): TGTGCCAGCAGCTTAGTGGGTTACGGTGAAAAACTGTTTTTT. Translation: CASSLVGYGEKLFF.

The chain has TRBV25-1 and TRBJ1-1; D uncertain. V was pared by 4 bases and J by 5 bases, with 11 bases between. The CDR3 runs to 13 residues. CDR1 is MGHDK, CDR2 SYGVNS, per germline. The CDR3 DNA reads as TGTGCCAGCAGTGGGCATTTGGGTACTGAAGCTTTCTTT. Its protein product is CASSGHLGTEAFF.

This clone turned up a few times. The CDR3 DNA follows: TGTGCCAGTCAGCGGGGGGCCGGCTACGAGCAGTACTTC. This encodes CASQRGAGYEQYF. The V and J genes are TRBV27 and TRBJ2-7; 9 bases line up with TRBD2. Germline V gives CDR1 MNHEY, CDR2 SMNVEV (reference sequence). V lost 9 bases, J lost 3 bases, and 6 bases stayed unmatched. The CDR3 is 13 amino acids.

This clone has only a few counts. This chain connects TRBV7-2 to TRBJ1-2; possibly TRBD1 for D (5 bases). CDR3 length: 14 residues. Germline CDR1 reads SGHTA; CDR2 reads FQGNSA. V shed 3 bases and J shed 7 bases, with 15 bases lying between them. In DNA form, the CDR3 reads TGTGCCAGCAGCTTGGGGGGAGGGATCAGTGGCTACACCTTC. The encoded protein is CASSLGGGISGYTF.

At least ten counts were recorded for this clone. CDR3 protein: CASSLAGELFF. CDR3 sequence (DNA): TGTGCCAGCAGCTTAGCCGGGGAGCTGTTTTTT. The rearrangement uses TRBV11-2 and TRBJ2-2; D unclear. The CDR3 covers 11 residues. From germline, CDR1 is SGHAT and CDR2 FQNNGV. V was cut by 1 base and J by 6 bases, with 0 bases left in between.

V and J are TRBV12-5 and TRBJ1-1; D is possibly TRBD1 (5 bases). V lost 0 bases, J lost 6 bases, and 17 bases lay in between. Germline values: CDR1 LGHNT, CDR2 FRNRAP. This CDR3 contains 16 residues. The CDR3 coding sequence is TGTGCTAGTGGTTTGGTACCCCAGGGTATAACTCCTGAAGCTTTCTTT. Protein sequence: CASGLVPQGITPEAFF.

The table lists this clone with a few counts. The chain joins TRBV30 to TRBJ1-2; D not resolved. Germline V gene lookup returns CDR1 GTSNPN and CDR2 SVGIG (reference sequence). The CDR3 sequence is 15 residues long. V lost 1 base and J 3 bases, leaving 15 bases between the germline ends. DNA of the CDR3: TGTGCCTGGAGTGCCCCGGAGAGGGCCCACTATGGCTACACCTTC. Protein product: CAWSAPERAHYGYTF. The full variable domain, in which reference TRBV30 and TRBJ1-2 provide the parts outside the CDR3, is SQTIHQWPATLVQPVGSPLSLECTVEGTSNPNLYWYRQAAGRGLQLLFYSVGIGQISSEVPQNLSASRPQDRQFILSSKKLLLSDSGFYLCAWSAPERAHYGYTFGSGTRLTVV.

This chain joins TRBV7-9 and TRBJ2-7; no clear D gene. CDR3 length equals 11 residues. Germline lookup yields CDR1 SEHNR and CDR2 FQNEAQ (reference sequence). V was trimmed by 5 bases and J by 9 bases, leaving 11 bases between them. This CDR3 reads CASSDRVGQYF. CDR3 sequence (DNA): TGTGCCAGCAGCGATAGGGTTGGGCAGTACTTC.

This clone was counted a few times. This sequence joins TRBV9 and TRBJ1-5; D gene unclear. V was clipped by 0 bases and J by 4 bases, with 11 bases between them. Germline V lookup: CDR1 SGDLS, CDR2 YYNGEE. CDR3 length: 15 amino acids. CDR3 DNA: TGTGCCAGCAGCGTAGGGTCGGATTATAATCAGCCCCAGCATTTT. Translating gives CASSVGSDYNQPQHF.

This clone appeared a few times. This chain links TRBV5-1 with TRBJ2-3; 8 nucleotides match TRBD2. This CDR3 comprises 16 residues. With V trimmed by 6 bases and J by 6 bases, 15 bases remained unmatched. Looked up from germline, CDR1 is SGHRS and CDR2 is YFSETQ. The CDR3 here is CASTIASGGAGDTQYF. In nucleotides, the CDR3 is TGCGCCAGCACCATTGCATCCGGGGGGGCCGGGGATACGCAGTATTTT.

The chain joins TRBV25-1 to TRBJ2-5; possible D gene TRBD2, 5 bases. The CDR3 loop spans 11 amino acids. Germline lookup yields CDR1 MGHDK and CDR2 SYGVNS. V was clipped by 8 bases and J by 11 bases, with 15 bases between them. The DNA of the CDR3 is TGTGCCAGCTCCACCTCGTGGGAGCAGTACTTC. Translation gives CASSTSWEQYF.